Listed below are T cell receptor beta chains from one sample, sequenced in a study of shared clonotypes between healthy human individuals. Here immunoSEQ multiplex PCR was the method, and the copy in TCRdb shows in-frame clones only, minus some. Of roughly 2.5 million clones listed, approximately 92% are singletons. The sample was naive CD4+ T cells sorted from blood. The receptors originated from a man younger than 35 in good health. Both conserved end residues are part of each CDR3. A D gene is named only where the DNA matches it firmly. Clone size appears in some rows only: once, few, many, or a class for an expanded clone.

D | J | size | V | DNA | CDR3
- | TRBJ2-2 | - | TRBV5-1 | TGCGCCAGCAGCTTGACCCAGGCCGGGGCCGGGGAGCTGTTTTTT | CASSLTQAGAGELFF
- | TRBJ2-7 | - | TRBV5-4 | TGTGCCAGCAGCTTGGCCCGGGGTGACGAGCAGTACTTC | CASSLARGDEQYF
- | TRBJ1-1 | - | TRBV5-6 | TGTGCCAGCAGCTTGTCAGGGGACACTGAAGCTTTCTTT | CASSLSGDTEAFF
- | TRBJ2-2 | - | TRBV6-1 | TGTGCCAGCAGTATTGGACTAAACACCGGGGAGCTGTTTTTT | CASSIGLNTGELFF
TRBD2 | TRBJ2-3 | - | TRBV2 | TGTGCCAGCAGATGGACTAGCGGGAGCACAGATACGCAGTATTTT | CASRWTSGSTDTQYF
- | TRBJ1-4 | - | TRBV29-1 | TGCAGCGTGGATGCCGGGTCCTCGAATGAAAAACTGTTTTTT | CSVDAGSSNEKLFF
- | TRBJ2-7 | - | TRBV10-3 | TGTGCCATCGGCGCTCCCGGAGACTCCTACGAGCAGTACTTC | CAIGAPGDSYEQYF
- | TRBJ1-2 | - | TRBV7-2 | TGTGCCAGCAGCTTAAACGGAGTCGCCTATGGCTACACCTTC | CASSLNGVAYGYTF
TRBD1 | TRBJ1-1 | few | TRBV6-5 | TGTGCCAGCAGCCTCGGGACAGGTACCACTGAAGCTTTCTTT | CASSLGTGTTEAFF
- | TRBJ1-5 | once | TRBV6-5 | TGTGCCAGCAGCTTGGGGCCAGGGAATCAGCCCCAGCATTTT | CASSLGPGNQPQHF
TRBD2 | TRBJ2-1 | - | TRBV28 | TGTGCCAGCAGTTTAAAGGGGACTACTAATGAGCAGTTCTTC | CASSLKGTTNEQFF
- | TRBJ2-7 | - | TRBV18 | TGTGCCAGCTCACCGTTTTGGCAGGACCACGAGCAGTACTTC | CASSPFWQDHEQYF
TRBD1 | TRBJ2-2 | once | TRBV4-1 | TGCGCCAGCAGCCAAGGCCCTACAGGGGGCATAACCGGGGAGCTGTTTTTT | CASSQGPTGGITGELFF
TRBD1 | TRBJ1-1 | - | TRBV27 | TGTGCCAGCAGTTTGAGGCCAGGACAGGGGCCTTTCTTT | CASSLRPGQGPFF
TRBD2 | TRBJ2-5 | once | TRBV5-5 | TGTGCCAGCAGATTAGCGGGAGCGGAAGAGACCCAGTACTTC | CASRLAGAEETQYF
- | TRBJ1-1 | - | TRBV27 | TGTGCCAGCAGTTTATTTGACACTGAAGCTTTCTTT | CASSLFDTEAFF
- | TRBJ2-1 | - | TRBV7-2 | TGTGCCAGCAGCCCCGGGACTTCCTACAATGAGCAGTTCTTC | CASSPGTSYNEQFF
TRBD1 | TRBJ2-4 | - | TRBV6-1 | TGTGCCAGCAGGGGCGAGACAGGGGGCCAAAACATTCAGTACTTC | CASRGETGGQNIQYF
- | TRBJ1-1 | - | TRBV7-2 | TGTGCCAGCAGCTTAGTGGGGGGGGCTTTCTTT | CASSLVGGAFF
- | TRBJ1-1 | - | TRBV29-1 | TGCAGCGGGGGGGGACGGCTAAACACTGAAGCTTTCTTT | CSGGGRLNTEAFF
- | TRBJ2-3 | - | TRBV2 | TGTGCCAGCTTAATTCGAGATACGCAGTATTTT | CASLIRDTQYF
- | TRBJ1-6 | - | TRBV6-1 | TGTGCCAGCAGTGATAGTGGGGGGAATAGTTCACCCCTCCACTTT | CASSDSGGNSSPLHF
- | TRBJ2-7 | - | TRBV5-1 | TGCGCCAGCAGCCAGGGACGGAACTACGAGCAGTACTTC | CASSQGRNYEQYF
- | TRBJ2-5 | once | TRBV19 | TGTGCCAGTAGTATAGCGACAGGCCAAGAGACCCAGTACTTC | CASSIATGQETQYF
TRBD1 | TRBJ1-4 | - | TRBV27 | TGTGCCAGCCGGAATCGACAGGGGGTAGGGGGATCTAATGAAAAACTGTTTTTT | CASRNRQGVGGSNEKLFF
- | TRBJ2-7 | - | TRBV5-1 | TGCGCCAGCCGGGGGCAGGGAAGGCCCTACGAGCAGTACTTC | CASRGQGRPYEQYF
- | TRBJ2-1 | - | TRBV9 | TGTGCCAGCAGCGTAGCTCAAAACTCCTACAATGAGCAGTTCTTC | CASSVAQNSYNEQFF
TRBD2 | TRBJ2-5 | - | TRBV2 | TGTGCCAGCCTACAGGAGCCCTCACTAGCGGGCTCTCGAGAGACCCAGTACTTC | CASLQEPSLAGSRETQYF
- | TRBJ1-4 | - | TRBV19 | TGTGCCAGTACCCCCGGGACGCCTGAGGGGGAAAAACTGTTTTTT | CASTPGTPEGEKLFF
- | TRBJ1-4 | - | TRBV28 | TGTGCCAGCAGTCCCCGATGGGCCAGCTCAACTAATGAAAAACTGTTTTTT | CASSPRWASSTNEKLFF
- | TRBJ1-1 | few | TRBV20-1 | TGCAGTGCCTTGGACTTCGCTGAAGCTTTCTTT | CSALDFAEAFF
- | TRBJ1-3 | - | TRBV30 | TGTGCCTGGAGCTCGAGGGCGAGGTCTGGAAACACCATATATTTT | CAWSSRARSGNTIYF
- | TRBJ1-3 | - | TRBV9 | TGTGCCAGCAGCGCACAGTACTCTGGAAACACCATATATTTT | CASSAQYSGNTIYF
TRBD1 | TRBJ1-5 | - | TRBV27 | TGTGCCAGCAGACAACAGGGGACGGTAAGCAATCAGCCCCAGCATTTT | CASRQQGTVSNQPQHF